The clone carrying this TCR beta chain was detected a few times. As yet, its antigen is unknown. TCRB transcripts that were expressed got sequenced, as all of the isolated RNA had been reverse transcribed. The protocol was immunoSEQ multiplex PCR, while the TCRdb copy is restricted to in-frame clones and leaves out a portion. Here the sample spans 100,000 to 150,000 clones, around 9% being singletons. CDR3 length: 13 residues. V dropped 5 bases and J dropped 8; count of bases not matched to a gene: 8. Germline V lookup: CDR1 LNHNV, CDR2 YYDKDF (reference sequence). The data were taken from a study of beta chain features in type 1 diabetes. General observations from the study: Among all four CD4+ subsets, Type 1 diabetes patients had TCRB CDR3s that were moderately but significantly shorter.

Sequenced input: central memory CD4+ T cells from blood. The chain is built from TRBV15 and TRBJ1-2; 7 nucleotides line up with TRBD1. The receptor's source is a man aged 25 to 40 with type 1 diabetes. The DNA for the CDR3 is TGTGCCACCAGCCTGACAGGGAGTGAGGGCTACACCTTC. Amino acid sequence: CATSLTGSEGYTF. Full variable domain (remainder filled in from reference TRBV15 and TRBJ1-2): DAMVIQNPRYQVTQFGKPVTLSCSQTLNHNVMYWYQQKSSQAPKLLFHYYDKDFNNEADTPDNFQSRRPNTSFCFLDIRSPGLGDTAMYLCATSLTGSEGYTFGSGTRLTVV.